This TCR beta chain comes out of a study of early T cells in non-severe SARS-CoV-2 infection. Overall study context: Whole-blood bulk RNA, unsorted, was sequenced, and chains were unpaired. Study observations and caveats: Reliance on VDJdb matching favored anti-spike CD8 responses; private and CD4 specificities were missed.

This clonotype was detected many times. Its antigen is still unknown. The protocol attached unique molecular identifiers to individual cDNA molecules. TCRdb reanalysed the 5' RACE reads using MiXCR and keeps one entry per CDR3 protein. The repertoire holds around 76,000 distinct CDR3 sequences, with about 12% as singletons. CDR1 SQVTM and CDR2 ANQGSEA come from the germline V gene. The CDR3 contains 11 residues. Trimming left V 7 bases short and J 1 base short, with 7 bases between. Sequenced sample: whole blood. The chain has TRBV29-1 and TRBJ1-1, with D hard to call. This clonotype was obtained from an adult who was a healthcare worker with PCR-confirmed SARS-CoV-2 infection or an uninfected control (not recorded which). CDR3: CSGQGNTEAFF. CDR3 DNA: TGCAGCGGCCAAGGGAACACTGAAGCTTTCTTT.